The T cell receptor beta chain under discussion was sequenced for a study of cytomegalovirus exposure and HLA in healthy donors. General observations from the study: Earlier findings revealed that most TCR beta V segments proved productive either about 87% or about 30% of the time. The study labeled 164 TCR beta chains cytomegalovirus-associated. Immune exposure data for these donors was limited to CMV serostatus.

A note on this clone: Its antigen is not identified.

Researchers ran the PCR with 60 Vbeta and 13 Jbeta primers. In the source study's methods: An analysis performed later counted 75 million to 80 million unique TCR beta chains (roughly 11 million of them shared). Produced via immunoSEQ multiplex PCR; TCRdb's table is partial and in-frame only. V, J and clone size reflect that table, while D and trimming were determined from the DNA. The sample's table shows 60,000 to 75,000 clones. V was clipped by 2 bases and J by 1 base, with 16 bases between them. This CDR3 has 17 residues. Per the germline V gene, CDR1 is KGHSH and CDR2 is LQKENI. This clonotype was obtained from a woman aged 25 to 45 in good health and CMV-seronegative. The chain is built from TRBV18 and TRBJ2-3; a weak D match, TRBD2 (6 bases). What was sequenced was PBMCs. The CDR3 nucleotides read TGTGCCAGCTCACCAAGATACGTAGGCGGGGGCACAGATACGCAGTATTTT. Translated, it gives CASSPRYVGGGTDTQYF.